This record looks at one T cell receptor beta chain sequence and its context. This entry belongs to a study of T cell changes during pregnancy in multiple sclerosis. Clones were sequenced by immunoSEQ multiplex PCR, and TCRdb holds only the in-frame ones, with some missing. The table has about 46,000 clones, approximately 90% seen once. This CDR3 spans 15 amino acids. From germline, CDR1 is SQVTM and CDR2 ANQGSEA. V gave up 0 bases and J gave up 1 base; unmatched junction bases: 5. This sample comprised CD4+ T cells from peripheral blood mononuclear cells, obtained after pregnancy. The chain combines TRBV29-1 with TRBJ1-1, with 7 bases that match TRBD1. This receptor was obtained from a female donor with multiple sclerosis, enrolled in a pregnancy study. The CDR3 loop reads CSVEDVGQRNTEAFF. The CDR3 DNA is TGCAGCGTTGAAGATGTGGGACAGAGGAACACTGAAGCTTTCTTT.